This T cell receptor (beta chain) was profiled in a study of cytomegalovirus exposure and HLA in healthy donors. Study conclusions and caveats: The classifier, whose performance was assessed in both the original and validation cohorts, reportedly diagnosed cytomegalovirus status with high specificity and sensitivity.

The PCR had 60 Vbeta and 13 Jbeta primers. Measured with immunoSEQ multiplex PCR; TCRdb has only the in-frame clones, and not every one. The table has about 140,000 clones, 60% to 80% seen once. CDR3 size: 15 residues. The junction had 2 bases not matched to a gene; V was cut back by 3 bases and J by 4 bases. The germline gives CDR1 SGHNT, CDR2 YYREEE (reference sequence). About this clone: Its cognate antigen is unknown.

Sequencing was carried out using PBMCs. The J gene is TRBJ2-1, the V gene TRBV5-4, with 12 bases aligning to TRBD2. The sequence was obtained from a woman aged 35 to 49 in good health and CMV-seronegative. CDR3 sequence: CASSYGLAGYNEQFF. DNA for the CDR3: TGTGCCAGCAGCTATGGACTAGCGGGATACAATGAGCAGTTCTTC.